Listed below are T cell receptor beta chains from one sample, sequenced in a study of T cells in tuberculosis. Repertoires were generated with immunoSEQ multiplex PCR, while TCRdb's copy carries only in-frame clones and drops some. The sample records more than 45,000 clones, 88% being singletons. Sequenced: CD1b-GMM tetramer-negative cells sorted from PBMCs. These receptors all come from an adult woman with latent tuberculosis. The CDR3 runs from the conserved cysteine through the conserved F or W. D genes are given only for firm matches. Clone size appears in some rows only: once, few, many, or a class for an expanded clone.

J,length,D,V,size,DNA,CDR3
TRBJ2-1,15,TRBD2,TRBV29-1,.,TGCAGCGTTGAAGATATAGCGGGAGGTCTCAATGAGCAGTTCTTC,CSVEDIAGGLNEQFF
TRBJ2-7,14,TRBD1,TRBV6-5,.,TGTGCCAGCAGACCGGGACAGGAGACCTACGAGCAGTACTTC,CASRPGQETYEQYF
TRBJ1-5,15,.,TRBV7-2,once,TGTGCCAGCAGCTTATCTGGGGGGGACAATCAGCCCCAGCATTTT,CASSLSGGDNQPQHF
TRBJ2-2,12,.,TRBV14,.,TGTGCCAGCAGCCAAGAGTCGTGGGAGCTGTTTTTT,CASSQESWELFF
TRBJ2-2,15,.,TRBV7-9,.,TGTGCCAGCAGCTTGGGGGGTTCGAACACCGGGGAGCTGTTTTTT,CASSLGGSNTGELFF
TRBJ2-7,12,.,TRBV29-1,.,TGCAGCGCAAAAGACAGTACCTACGAGCAGTACTTC,CSAKDSTYEQYF
TRBJ1-2,18,.,TRBV19,.,TGTGCCAGTAGTACTTATCAGAAAGCGAAGGTTCGGCTATATGGCTACACCTTC,CASSTYQKAKVRLYGYTF
TRBJ2-1,16,.,TRBV7-2,few,TGTGCCAGCAGCCGAAATAGCGGTGCCTCCTACAATGAGCAGTTCTTC,CASSRNSGASYNEQFF
TRBJ2-2,15,TRBD1,TRBV5-1,.,TGCGCCAGCAGCTTGCTACAGGGGACGGGCGGGGAGCTGTTTTTT,CASSLLQGTGGELFF
TRBJ2-1,14,TRBD2,TRBV7-2,few,TGTGCCAGCATCCAGCGGGGAACTACAAATGAGCAGTTCTTC,CASIQRGTTNEQFF
TRBJ2-5,14,TRBD1,TRBV10-1,.,TGCGCCAGCAGTGAACAGGGGAAACAAGAGACCCAGTACTTC,CASSEQGKQETQYF
TRBJ2-7,15,TRBD2,TRBV6-5,.,TGTGCCAGCAGTTACGTCGCGGGAGAGCTCTACGAGCAGTACTTC,CASSYVAGELYEQYF
TRBJ2-7,13,.,TRBV19,few,TGTGCCAGTACGGGAGCGCGCCCCTACGAGCAGTACTTC,CASTGARPYEQYF
TRBJ2-1,16,TRBD2,TRBV15,.,TGTGCCACCAGCAAATCACTAGCGGGAGCTAACAATGAGCAGTTCTTC,CATSKSLAGANNEQFF
TRBJ1-1,16,TRBD1,TRBV6-5,once,TGTGCCAGCAGTTATTGGACAGGGGGCGGTGGATGGGAAGCTTTCTTT,CASSYWTGGGGWEAFF
TRBJ2-7,16,TRBD1,TRBV6-1,.,TGTGCCAGCAGTGGGGGACAGGGGGCTTTTCCCTACGAGCAGTACTTC,CASSGGQGAFPYEQYF
TRBJ2-7,14,TRBD1,TRBV5-8,few,TGTGCCAGCAGCCCTGACAGGGGGAGGGGCGAGCAGTACTTC,CASSPDRGRGEQYF
TRBJ1-6,16,.,TRBV19,.,TGTGCCAGCCTACCCGGGGGGAGCTCCTATAATTCACCCCTCCACTTT,CASLPGGSSYNSPLHF
TRBJ1-2,14,TRBD1,TRBV27,.,TGTGCCAGCAGTCTGACAGGGACTGTCTATGGCTACACCTTC,CASSLTGTVYGYTF
TRBJ1-1,13,.,TRBV27,.,TGTGCCAGCAGGCCACAGGGCGGCACTGAAGCTTTCTTT,CASRPQGGTEAFF
TRBJ1-1,13,.,TRBV30,.,TGTGCCTGTAAGACAGAGATGAACACTGAAGCTTTCTTT,CACKTEMNTEAFF
TRBJ1-2,18,.,TRBV5-1,.,TGCGCCAGCAGCTTTGGCAGGGGACCCTTCTCCTCCTATTATGGCTACACCTTC,CASSFGRGPFSSYYGYTF
TRBJ2-5,15,.,TRBV5-1,.,TGCGCCAGCAAGGAGGACTTTTCGCAAGATGAGACCCAGTACTTC,CASKEDFSQDETQYF
TRBJ1-2,15,TRBD1,TRBV7-9,.,TGTGCCAGCAGCTCGGGACAGGGCGCTAACTATGGCTACACCTTC,CASSSGQGANYGYTF
TRBJ2-7,13,.,TRBV7-9,.,TGTGCCAGCAGCCCCGGGACATTCTACGAGCAGTACTTC,CASSPGTFYEQYF
TRBJ2-7,13,TRBD2,TRBV6-1,.,TGTGCCAGCGAGACAGCGGGGTCCTACGAGCAGTACTTC,CASETAGSYEQYF
TRBJ1-6,16,.,TRBV11-3,once,TGTGCCAGCAGCAAGAGGGACATGGGCTATAATTCACCCCTCCACTTT,CASSKRDMGYNSPLHF
TRBJ2-2,16,TRBD2,TRBV5-1,.,TGCGCCAGCAGCGTGACTAGCGGGACAACCACCGGGGAGCTGTTTTTT,CASSVTSGTTTGELFF
TRBJ1-2,15,.,TRBV6-6,.,TGTGCCAGCAGTTACTTTGCAAGCCCTAACTATGGCTACACCTTC,CASSYFASPNYGYTF
TRBJ2-2,15,.,TRBV28,.,TGTGCCAGCAGTCCATCGAGTTTGAACACCGGGGAGCTGTTTTTT,CASSPSSLNTGELFF
TRBJ1-1,13,.,TRBV5-1,.,TGCGCCAGCAGCCAGTACCCCAACACTGAAGCTTTCTTT,CASSQYPNTEAFF
TRBJ2-7,14,.,TRBV4-2,.,TGTGCCAGCAGCCAAGATGCCAGGGTTTCTCTTAAGTACTTC,CASSQDARVSLKYF
TRBJ1-6,14,TRBD1,TRBV6-5,.,TGTGCCAGCAGTCCGGGACAGGTCAATTCACCCCTCCACTTT,CASSPGQVNSPLHF
TRBJ1-5,16,TRBD1,TRBV5-8,once,TGTGCCAGCAGCCGAAACAGGGGTAGCATCAATCAGCCCCAGCATTTT,CASSRNRGSINQPQHF
TRBJ1-2,16,TRBD1,TRBV19,.,TGTGCCAGTAGTATAGATCAGGGGGGCTGGGGCTATGGCTACACCTTC,CASSIDQGGWGYGYTF
TRBJ2-7,15,.,TRBV27,once,TGTGCCAGCAGTTTATTCTCAGGGGTCTCCTACGAGCAGTACTTC,CASSLFSGVSYEQYF
TRBJ1-3,15,.,TRBV7-9,.,TGTGCCAGCAGTTCCCACTCGGGGGAGGGCCACACCATATATTTT,CASSSHSGEGHTIYF
TRBJ2-5,13,.,TRBV7-2,.,TGTGCCAGCAGCTTAGTCTCAGAAGAGACCCAGTACTTC,CASSLVSEETQYF
TRBJ1-2,13,.,TRBV5-8,.,TGTGCCAGCAGCTTCGGGAGGGACTATGGCTACACCTTC,CASSFGRDYGYTF
TRBJ2-7,14,TRBD1,TRBV5-1,.,TGCGCCAGCAGCCCTGGACAGGGAGGCTACGAGCAGTACTTC,CASSPGQGGYEQYF
TRBJ1-5,17,.,TRBV19,.,TGTGCCAGTAGTGGCGGAGTGGCGGGGGCTAGGAATCAGCCCCAGCATTTT,CASSGGVAGARNQPQHF
TRBJ2-3,17,TRBD2,TRBV5-5,.,TGTGCCAGCAGCTTAGCGTGGCCTAGCGGAAGCACAGATACGCAGTATTTT,CASSLAWPSGSTDTQYF
TRBJ2-3,14,.,TRBV6-6,.,TGTGCCAGCAGTCTAGCAACTAGCACAGATACGCAGTATTTT,CASSLATSTDTQYF
TRBJ2-7,17,.,TRBV4-3,.,TGCGCCAGCAGCCAAGATACTTCAAAGGGGGTCTCCTACGAGCAGTACTTC,CASSQDTSKGVSYEQYF
TRBJ2-1,20,TRBD2,TRBV28,.,TGTGCCAGCGGATCCCCCCTAACTAGCGGGAAAGGGGGCTCCTACAATGAGCAGTTCTTC,CASGSPLTSGKGGSYNEQFF
TRBJ2-1,15,.,TRBV6-5,once,TGTGCCAGCAGTCCCTCCCAGATCTCCTACAATGAGCAGTTCTTC,CASSPSQISYNEQFF
TRBJ2-2,21,TRBD2,TRBV7-3,.,TGTGCCAGCAGCCCTCCCTTGAGTCCTAGCGGGGGTCCCGCGAACACCGGGGAGCTGTTTTTT,CASSPPLSPSGGPANTGELFF
TRBJ2-5,13,.,TRBV7-7,.,TGTGCTAGCAGCCTACTCCCCAAAGAGACCCAGTACTTC,CASSLLPKETQYF
TRBJ1-2,13,.,TRBV6-1,.,TGTGCCAGCAGTATCGATGGGGCTGGTGGCTACACCTTC,CASSIDGAGGYTF
TRBJ2-4,13,.,TRBV27,.,TGTGCCAGCAGATCGGGGACCAAAAACATTCAGTACTTC,CASRSGTKNIQYF
TRBJ2-1,15,TRBD2,TRBV27,.,TGTGCCAGCAGTTCCTTAGCGGGAGGTGGGTATGAGCAGTTCTTC,CASSSLAGGGYEQFF
TRBJ2-7,13,TRBD2,TRBV27,.,TGTGCCAGCAGTCGGGGACTAGGGACCGAGCAGTACTTC,CASSRGLGTEQYF
TRBJ1-5,15,.,TRBV30,once,TGTGCCTGGAACCCGGGGGGGGTTAGCAATCAGCCCCAGCATTTT,CAWNPGGVSNQPQHF
TRBJ1-6,14,TRBD1,TRBV6-5,once,TGTGCCAGCAGTTCCTATACAGGGGTTTCACCCCTCCACTTT,CASSSYTGVSPLHF
TRBJ1-1,13,.,TRBV18,.,TGTGCCAGCTCACGGGCAGAACTCACTGAAGCTTTCTTT,CASSRAELTEAFF
TRBJ2-1,15,.,TRBV4-3,.,TGCGCCAGCAGCCAAGACAGGGGCGCCTACAATGAGCAGTTCTTC,CASSQDRGAYNEQFF
TRBJ2-1,16,TRBD2,TRBV4-2,.,TGTGCCAGCAGCTCGCGACTAGCGGGGACCTACAATGAGCAGTTCTTC,CASSSRLAGTYNEQFF
TRBJ2-5,13,.,TRBV28,.,TGTGCCAGCTTGGGCGTCAGACCGGAGACCCAGTACTTC,CASLGVRPETQYF
TRBJ2-3,17,.,TRBV5-5,.,TGTGCCAGCATCGCCTCCGGGACATTAGCCCGCACAGATACGCAGTATTTT,CASIASGTLARTDTQYF
TRBJ2-2,15,.,TRBV4-3,.,TGCGCCAGCAGCCAAGAGGAGGCAGGTCCCGGGGAGCTGTTTTTT,CASSQEEAGPGELFF